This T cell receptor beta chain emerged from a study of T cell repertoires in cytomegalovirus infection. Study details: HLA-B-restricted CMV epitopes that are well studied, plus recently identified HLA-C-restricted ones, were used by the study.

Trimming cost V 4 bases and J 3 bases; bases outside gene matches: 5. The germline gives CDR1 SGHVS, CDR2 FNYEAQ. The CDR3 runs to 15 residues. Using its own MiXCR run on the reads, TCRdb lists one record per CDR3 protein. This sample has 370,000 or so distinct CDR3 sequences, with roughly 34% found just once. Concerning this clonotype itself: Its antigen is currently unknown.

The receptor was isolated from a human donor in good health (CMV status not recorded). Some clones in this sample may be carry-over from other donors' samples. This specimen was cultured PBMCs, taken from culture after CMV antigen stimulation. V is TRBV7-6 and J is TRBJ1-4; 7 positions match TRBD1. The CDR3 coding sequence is TGTGCCAGCAGCTCACGGACAGGAGCTAATGAAAAACTGTTTTTT. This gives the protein CASSSRTGANEKLFF.